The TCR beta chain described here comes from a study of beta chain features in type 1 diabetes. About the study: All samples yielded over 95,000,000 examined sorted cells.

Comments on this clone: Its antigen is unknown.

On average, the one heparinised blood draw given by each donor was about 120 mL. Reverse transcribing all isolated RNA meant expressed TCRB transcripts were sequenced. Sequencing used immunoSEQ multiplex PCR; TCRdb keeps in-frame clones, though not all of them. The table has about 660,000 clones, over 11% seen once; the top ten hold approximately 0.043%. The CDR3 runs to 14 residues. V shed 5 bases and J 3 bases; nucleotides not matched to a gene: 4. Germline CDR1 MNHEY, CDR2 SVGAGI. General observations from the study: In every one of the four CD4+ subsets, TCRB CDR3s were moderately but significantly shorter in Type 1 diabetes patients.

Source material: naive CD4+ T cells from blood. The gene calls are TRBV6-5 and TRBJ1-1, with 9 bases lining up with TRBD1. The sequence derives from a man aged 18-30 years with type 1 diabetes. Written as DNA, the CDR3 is TGTGCCAGCAGTGGACAGGGGTTGGACACTGAAGCTTTCTTT. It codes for CASSGQGLDTEAFF.